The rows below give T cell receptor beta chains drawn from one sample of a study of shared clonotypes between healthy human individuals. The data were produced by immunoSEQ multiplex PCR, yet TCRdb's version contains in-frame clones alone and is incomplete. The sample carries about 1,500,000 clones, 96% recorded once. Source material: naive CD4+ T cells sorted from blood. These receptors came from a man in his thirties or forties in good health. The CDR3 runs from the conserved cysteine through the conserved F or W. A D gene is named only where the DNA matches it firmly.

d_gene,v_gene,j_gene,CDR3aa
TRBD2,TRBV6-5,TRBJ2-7,CASSLRGRVYEQYF
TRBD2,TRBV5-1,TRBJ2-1,CASSFGLAGDNEQFF
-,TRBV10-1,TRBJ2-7,CASSTGRTYEQYF
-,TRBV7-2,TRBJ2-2,CASSRDRRTGELFF
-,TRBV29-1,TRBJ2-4,CSVPLAKNIQYF
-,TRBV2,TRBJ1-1,CASTRVFNTEAFF
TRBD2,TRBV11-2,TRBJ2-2,CASSLELAGAGELFF
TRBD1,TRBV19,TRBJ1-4,CASSLWTGGLYRNEKLFF
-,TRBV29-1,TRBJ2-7,CSVVVVFYEQYF
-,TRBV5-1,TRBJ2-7,CASSLGTESYEQYF
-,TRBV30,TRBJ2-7,CAWRDDRLVPYEQYF
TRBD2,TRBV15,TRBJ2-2,CATSRDRGGRAGELFF
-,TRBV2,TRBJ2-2,CARGTAIGELFF
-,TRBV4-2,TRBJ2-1,CASSQDYSLSSYNEQFF
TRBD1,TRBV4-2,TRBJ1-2,CASRGTGADYTF
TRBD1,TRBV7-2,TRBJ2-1,CASSLGQGGWNEQFF
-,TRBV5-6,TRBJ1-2,CASSLAAGYGYTF
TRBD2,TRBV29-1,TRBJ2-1,CSVRLAGGPWFF
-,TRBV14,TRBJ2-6,CASSQVATSSGANVLTF
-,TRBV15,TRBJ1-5,CATGGLDQPQHF
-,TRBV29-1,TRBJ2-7,CSGGTGPPGEQYF
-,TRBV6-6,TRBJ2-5,CASSRKGRETQYF
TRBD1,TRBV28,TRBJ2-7,CASRSAWDRGYEQYF
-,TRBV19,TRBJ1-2,CASILSSGRNGYTF
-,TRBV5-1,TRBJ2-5,CASSSRGTLQETQYF
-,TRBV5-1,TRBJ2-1,CASSYSLSRDEGYNEQFF
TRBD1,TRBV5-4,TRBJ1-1,CASSLQGKNTEAFF
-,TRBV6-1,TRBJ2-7,CASSEPPGFTTYEQYF
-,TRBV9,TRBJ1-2,CASSADRGDYGYTF
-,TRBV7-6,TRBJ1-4,CASSLGMAANEKLFF
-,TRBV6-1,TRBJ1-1,CASSEGLNTEAFF
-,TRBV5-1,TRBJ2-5,CASSLAAGQETQYF
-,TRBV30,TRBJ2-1,CACRPGAGQGSNNEQFF
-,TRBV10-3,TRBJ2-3,CAINPGATDTQYF
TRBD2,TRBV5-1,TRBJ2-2,CASSWTSGSAAGELFF
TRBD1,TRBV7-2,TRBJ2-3,CASSRVWTGGNTQYF
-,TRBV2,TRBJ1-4,CASSEGRRQEKLFF